Each of the 32 T cell receptor beta chains below was sequenced from the same sample in a study of cytomegalovirus exposure and HLA in healthy donors. The PCR used 60 Vbeta and 13 Jbeta primers. The protocol was immunoSEQ multiplex PCR, while the TCRdb copy is restricted to in-frame clones and leaves out a portion. The sample contains 150,000 to 200,000 clones, 65% to 90% of which appear only once. Sequenced input: PBMCs. The receptor source for this set is a girl aged 2 to 9 in good health and CMV-seropositive.

V is TRBV28 and J is TRBJ1-6; D is unresolved. Germline V gene sequence: CDR1 MDHEN, CDR2 SYDVKM. V shed 3 bases and J shed 6 bases, with 9 bases lying between them. The CDR3 is made up of 14 amino acids. CDR3 coding DNA: TGTGCCAGCAGTTTGTTAACAGCTAATTCACCCCTCCACTTT. It is translated as CASSLLTANSPLHF.

This clone was detected a few times. The chain employs TRBV5-6 and TRBJ1-1; D is uncertain. Deletions cut 1 base from V and 1 base from J, with 5 bases between. Germline CDR1 SGHDT, CDR2 YYEEEE. The length of the CDR3 is 13 residues. CDR3 DNA: TGTGCCAGCAGCTTGTTATCGAACACTGAAGCTTTCTTT. Its protein product is CASSLLSNTEAFF.

This clone appeared a single time. This chain joins TRBV19 and TRBJ1-1; weak D call: TRBD1 (6 bases). V was cut by 6 bases and J by 3 bases, with 17 bases left in between. Germline-derived CDR1 and CDR2 are LNHDA and SQIVND (reference sequence). The CDR3 loop spans 15 amino acids. The CDR3 loop is CASRSTGPTYTEAFF. CDR3 coding DNA: TGTGCCAGTAGGTCTACAGGGCCTACTTACACTGAAGCTTTCTTT.

The gene calls are TRBV6-9 and TRBJ2-2, with 8 nucleotides matching TRBD1. The V segment lost 10 bases and the J segment 5 bases; nucleotides outside the gene matches: 6. Looked up from germline, CDR1 is MNHGY and CDR2 is SVAAGI. The CDR3 sequence is 13 residues long. DNA for the CDR3: TGTGCCATATTACAGGGGGATACCGGGGAGCTGTTTTTT. Translated: CAILQGDTGELFF.

This chain connects TRBV19 to TRBJ1-2, with 9 bases fitting TRBD1. Per germline, CDR1 LNHDA and CDR2 SQIVND (reference sequence). With 4 bases clipped from V and 7 bases from J, the junction kept 10 bases outside the gene matches. The CDR3 sequence is 15 residues long. The chain's CDR3 is CASSTQGARLPGYTF. The CDR3 DNA follows: TGTGCCAGTAGTACACAGGGGGCGCGTCTCCCTGGCTACACCTTC.

This chain joins TRBV7-3 and TRBJ1-1; 8 bases are a match to TRBD1. Losses at the gene ends were 5 bases for V and 4 bases for J; bases not matched to a gene: 6. Germline CDR1 is SGHTA and CDR2 is FQGTGA. The CDR3 spans 14 residues. The CDR3 nucleotides are TGTGCCAGCAGCGTGAACAGGGGGGCCACTGAAGCTTTCTTT. Amino acid sequence: CASSVNRGATEAFF.

The rearrangement joins TRBV4-1 to TRBJ1-1; 8 bases align to TRBD1. The CDR3 has 17 amino acids. CDR1 is MGHRA, CDR2 YSYEKL, per germline. V shed 4 bases and J 5 bases; nucleotides not matched to a gene: 15. The CDR3 here is CASSRPLFDRGWTEAFF. CDR3 nucleotides: TGCGCCAGCAGCCGACCCCTATTCGACAGGGGTTGGACTGAAGCTTTCTTT.

This clone was seen a handful of times. The chain employs TRBV2 and TRBJ1-1; D is ambiguous. Deletions cut 1 base from V and 7 bases from J, with 7 bases between. Germline loops: CDR1 SNHLY, CDR2 FYNNEI. The CDR3 loop spans 12 amino acids. The CDR3 bases are TGTGCCAGCAGTGAAGGGCTTAATGAAGCTTTCTTT. Amino acids: CASSEGLNEAFF.

The CDR3 region is CASSLRYGGLRSPDTQYF. CDR3 bases: TGTGCCAGCAGTTTAAGGTACGGAGGACTGCGCTCCCCAGATACGCAGTATTTT. V usage is TRBV27 and J usage is TRBJ2-3; D perhaps matches TRBD2 (5 bases). In germline, CDR1 is MNHEY, CDR2 SMNVEV (reference sequence). CDR3 length: 18 amino acids. The V gene lost 2 bases and the J gene lost 4 bases, with 22 bases spanning the gap.

This sequence joins TRBV9 and TRBJ2-1; 8 nucleotides align to TRBD1. Germline V gene data show CDR1 as SGDLS and CDR2 as YYNGEE. The trim removed 2 bases at V and 10 bases at J, leaving 11 bases unmatched. The length of the CDR3 is 15 residues. The CDR3 loop reads CASSVEGQGAGEQFF. The CDR3, as DNA: TGTGCCAGCAGCGTGGAGGGTCAGGGGGCAGGAGAGCAGTTCTTC.

This clone occurred a few times. The chain combines TRBV4-1 with TRBJ1-5; TRBD1 might be the D (5 bases). Per germline, CDR1 MGHRA and CDR2 YSYEKL. The CDR3 is 16 residues long. Trimming pared 1 base from V and 7 bases from J, leaving 17 bases between. The CDR3 loop reads CASSQGPDNFWQPQHF. CDR3 DNA: TGCGCCAGCAGCCAAGGTCCGGACAATTTCTGGCAGCCCCAGCATTTT.

The CDR3 DNA is TGTGCCAGCATGGCCAGGGGGAGAGGGGCTGAAGCTTTCTTT. It is translated as CASMARGRGAEAFF. V usage is TRBV6-1 and J usage is TRBJ1-1, with TRBD1 matching 7 bases. V was clipped by 7 bases and J by 6 bases; unmatched bases: 11. The CDR3 is made up of 14 amino acids. The germline CDR1 and CDR2 sequences are MNHNS and SASEGT.

The chain employs TRBV15 and TRBJ1-2, with 7 positions matching TRBD1. CDR3 length: 16 amino acids. Germline V gives CDR1 LNHNV, CDR2 YYDKDF (reference sequence). V trimming: 1 base; J trimming: 2 bases; junction bases outside the gene matches: 7. The CDR3 is CATSRGGPTGNYGYTF. In DNA form, the CDR3 reads TGTGCCACCAGCAGAGGGGGTCCGACAGGGAACTATGGCTACACCTTC.

The chain combines TRBV27 with TRBJ1-2, with TRBD1 as a possible D gene (5 bases). CDR3 length equals 17 residues. V lost 1 base, J lost 8 bases, and 23 bases lay in between. Germline V lookup: CDR1 MNHEY, CDR2 SMNVEV (reference sequence). CDR3 nucleotides: TGTGCCAGCAGTTTATGGGGGGGGAGTGAGGACCAAGGCGGCTACACCTTC. It translates to CASSLWGGSEDQGGYTF.

The genes are TRBV6-6 and TRBJ2-1; TRBD2 matches at 7 bases. This CDR3 comprises 15 residues. The germline V gene encodes CDR1 MNHNY and CDR2 SVGAGI (reference sequence). After removal of 2 bases from V and 4 bases from J, the junction contained 5 bases not matched to a gene. CDR3: CASSYEGGPYNEQFF. CDR3 in DNA: TGTGCCAGCAGTTACGAGGGAGGGCCGTACAATGAGCAGTTCTTC.

The chain has TRBV6-5 and TRBJ1-2; possible D gene TRBD1, 5 bases. The V end was cut by 5 bases, the J end by 7 bases, with 17 bases between. This CDR3 is built from 14 residues. Germline CDR1 is MNHEY and CDR2 is SVGAGI. In DNA, the CDR3 is TGTGCCAGCAGTGAAGTTGGAGGGACGGGTGGCTACACCTTC. It specifies CASSEVGGTGGYTF.

Worth noting for this clone: At one end, the junction sequence differs from germline, possibly due to a read error. V gene TRBV6-4 combines with J gene TRBJ2-7; TRBD2 matches at 8 bases. This CDR3 has 13 amino acids. CDR1 and CDR2 (germline): MRHNA, SNTAGT. DNA for the CDR3: TGTGCCAGCAGTGATCGGATTAGCGGGGTAGGTAACTTC. It is translated as CASSDRISGVGNF.

This chain links TRBV5-4 with TRBJ2-7, with a possible D match to TRBD1 (6 bases). Looked up from germline, CDR1 is SGHNT and CDR2 is YYREEE (reference sequence). CDR3 size: 16 residues. Trimming stripped 1 base from V and 5 bases from J, with 19 bases between. This CDR3 is CASSLWGGTGFDEQYF. As DNA, the CDR3 is TGTGCCAGCAGCTTGTGGGGCGGAACAGGGTTTGACGAGCAGTACTTC. The whole variable domain, remainder taken from reference TRBV5-4 and TRBJ2-7, is ETGVTQSPTHLIKTRGQQVTLRCSSQSGHNTVSWYQQALGQGPQFIFQYYREEENGRGNFPPRFSGLQFPNYSSELNVNALELDDSALYLCASSLWGGTGFDEQYFGPGTRLTVT.

The rearrangement joins TRBV18 to TRBJ2-7; 7 nucleotides agree with TRBD1. After removal of 3 bases from V and 0 bases from J, the junction contained 20 bases not matched to a gene. Germline lookup yields CDR1 KGHSH and CDR2 LQKENI. CDR3 length: 20 amino acids. The CDR3 sequence is CASSPRTFPQGVAFSYEQYF. CDR3 nucleotides: TGTGCCAGCTCACCTAGAACTTTCCCTCAGGGGGTTGCCTTCTCCTACGAGCAGTACTTC.

A few counts support this clone. J is TRBJ1-5 and V is TRBV30; a possible D gene is TRBD1 (6 bases). The CDR3 sequence is 13 residues long. V was trimmed by 0 bases and J by 6 bases, leaving 9 bases between them. Germline lookup yields CDR1 GTSNPN and CDR2 SVGIG (reference sequence). The CDR3 loop reads CAWSVRGAQPQHF. The DNA for the CDR3 is TGTGCCTGGAGTGTACGGGGGGCTCAGCCCCAGCATTTT.

The chain combines TRBV5-1 with TRBJ2-1; the match to TRBD2 covers 13 bases. This CDR3 contains 17 residues. From germline, CDR1 is SGHRS and CDR2 YFSETQ. With 3 bases clipped from V and 5 bases from J, the junction kept 8 bases outside the gene matches. This CDR3 is CASSYERTSGGDNEQFF. CDR3 in DNA: TGCGCCAGCAGCTATGAACGCACTAGCGGGGGGGACAATGAGCAGTTCTTC.

The chain has TRBV7-8 and TRBJ2-7; 9 bases agree with TRBD2. This CDR3 is built from 16 residues. Losses at the gene ends were 1 base for V and 3 bases for J; bases not matched to a gene: 7. Germline loops: CDR1 SGHVS, CDR2 FQNEAQ. This CDR3 reads CASSLEASGANYEQYF. CDR3 in DNA: TGTGCCAGCAGCTTAGAGGCTAGCGGGGCCAACTACGAGCAGTACTTC.

The rearrangement uses TRBV5-5 and TRBJ2-7; 10 nucleotides align to TRBD2. Looked up from germline, CDR1 is SGHKS and CDR2 is YYEKEE (reference sequence). V lost 2 bases, J lost 6 bases, and 11 bases stayed unmatched. CDR3 size: 16 residues. CDR3 sequence reads: CASSFAPSGSLAEQYF. CDR3 coding DNA: TGTGCCAGCAGCTTTGCGCCTAGCGGGAGCCTCGCCGAGCAGTACTTC.

The V and J genes are TRBV28 and TRBJ2-7, with D tentatively TRBD2 (6 bases). The CDR3 sequence is 16 residues long. Germline V lookup: CDR1 MDHEN, CDR2 SYDVKM. V was pared by 3 bases and J by 3 bases, with 18 bases between. The DNA for the CDR3 is TGTGCCAGCAGTTTTAGCCTAGCGAGACGAAACTACGAGCAGTACTTC. Protein product: CASSFSLARRNYEQYF.

The V call is TRBV30, the J call TRBJ2-7, with a weak D call TRBD2 (5 bases). This CDR3 is 11 amino acids long. CDR1 GTSNPN and CDR2 SVGIG come from the germline V gene (reference sequence). V lost 3 bases to trimming and J lost 5 bases, with 8 bases between them. CDR3 nucleotide sequence: TGTGCCTGGAGCGCGAGGGACGAGCAGTACTTC. Its translation is CAWSARDEQYF.

The J gene is TRBJ1-2, the V gene TRBV19; 8 bases fit TRBD1. From germline, CDR1 is LNHDA and CDR2 SQIVND (reference sequence). The CDR3 has 14 residues. J gave up 4 bases and V 4 bases, and 5 bases lay outside the gene matches. CDR3 loop: CASSRQGPSYGYTF. CDR3 DNA: TGTGCCAGTAGTAGACAGGGGCCGAGCTATGGCTACACCTTC.

A single count supports this clone. The chain recombines TRBV5-1 with TRBJ1-3; maybe TRBD1 (5 bases). Germline CDR1 is SGHRS and CDR2 is YFSETQ. This CDR3 has 16 residues. V lost 0 bases to trimming and J lost 0 bases, with 10 bases between them. The CDR3 loop reads CASSLGMGGSGNTIYF. The DNA of the CDR3 is TGCGCCAGCAGCTTGGGTATGGGGGGCTCTGGAAACACCATATATTTT.

The rearrangement links TRBV5-1 to TRBJ1-1; 7 positions match TRBD1. Per the germline V gene, CDR1 is SGHRS and CDR2 is YFSETQ. Trimming removed 4 bases from V and 5 bases from J; junction bases left unmatched: 11. The CDR3 is 15 residues long. The CDR3 nucleotides read TGCGCCAGCAGCCTTGGTACGGGACAGTTGACTGAAGCTTTCTTT. It specifies CASSLGTGQLTEAFF.

The rearrangement joins TRBV28 to TRBJ1-2; D gene unclear. The V gene lost 3 bases and the J gene lost 3 bases, with 11 bases spanning the gap. This CDR3 contains 14 residues. Germline CDR1 and CDR2: MDHEN and SYDVKM. The CDR3 spells CASSLPQQYYGYTF. The CDR3 DNA sequence: TGTGCCAGCAGTTTGCCACAGCAATACTATGGCTACACCTTC.

J is TRBJ2-3 and V is TRBV9; the match to TRBD2 covers 7 bases. Per germline, CDR1 SGDLS and CDR2 YYNGEE. The CDR3 is 15 amino acids. Trimming took 3 bases from V and 2 from J; bases not matched to a gene: 6. The DNA for the CDR3 is TGTGCCAGCAGCGCGAATAGCGGGTTCACAGATACGCAGTATTTT. Amino acid sequence: CASSANSGFTDTQYF.

This clone was detected only once. The chain links TRBV25-1 to TRBJ2-1, with D possibly TRBD1 on 5 matching bases. This CDR3 spans 16 amino acids. Between the trimmed V and J ends, which lost 5 bases and 0 bases, there was a span of 14 bases. The V gene's germline CDR1 is MGHDK and CDR2 SYGVNS. CDR3 sequence: CASSRTLLVSYNEQFF. Written as DNA, the CDR3 is TGTGCCAGCAGTAGGACACTTCTCGTCTCCTACAATGAGCAGTTCTTC.

The genes are TRBV4-1 and TRBJ2-3, with 8 bases aligning to TRBD1. The CDR3 length is 17 residues. Germline V gene lookup returns CDR1 MGHRA and CDR2 YSYEKL. Trimming removed 0 bases from V and 1 base from J; junction bases left unmatched: 6. CDR3 sequence: CASSQDADRVGTDTQYF. CDR3 nucleotides: TGCGCCAGCAGCCAAGATGCGGACAGGGTGGGCACAGATACGCAGTATTTT.